One and the same sample provided the 6 T cell receptor beta chains below, sequenced in a study of CD8+CD57+ T cells in acquired aplastic anemia. Profiles of TCR beta VDJ and CDR3 were generated from a genomic DNA template. Using its own MiXCR run on the reads, TCRdb lists one record per CDR3 protein. This sample has 200,000 or so distinct CDR3 sequences, with over 60% found just once. Sample: sorted CD4+, CD8+, or CD8+CD57+ T cells (not recorded which) from PBMCs. Receptors originate from a human donor with severe aplastic anemia or a healthy control (not recorded which).

Points on this clonotype: One end of the junction varies from germline; a read error may be responsible. This chain joins TRBV4-1 and TRBJ2-7; 8 bases map to TRBD1. The CDR3 sequence is 15 residues long. Germline loops: CDR1 MGHRA, CDR2 YSYEKL. This CDR3 is CASSRGQGDIYEQYF. The DNA for the CDR3 is TGCGCTAGCAGCCGAGGACAGGGCGATATCTACGAGCAGTACTTC.

The rearrangement links TRBV15 to TRBJ1-2, with D possibly TRBD1 on 6 matching bases. V gave up 1 base and J gave up 6 bases, with 12 bases separating them. The germline CDR1 and CDR2 sequences are LNHNV and YYDKDF (reference sequence). The CDR3 totals 14 residues. In DNA, the CDR3 is TGTGCCACCAGCAGAGGGACAGCGACAGATGGCTACACCTTC. Translation gives CATSRGTATDGYTF.

This clonotype occurred a few times. This chain links TRBV7-2 with TRBJ2-7; maybe TRBD1 (6 bases). The germline V gene encodes CDR1 SGHTA and CDR2 FQGNSA. With 5 bases removed from V and 3 bases from J, the gap between germline ends came to 14 bases. The CDR3 runs 14 residues. The DNA of the CDR3 is TGTGCCAGCAGCCCCAACAGGGTAGGCTACGAGCAGTACTTC. Amino acids: CASSPNRVGYEQYF.

The rearrangement joins TRBV9 to TRBJ1-6, with a weak D call TRBD1 (6 bases). Between the trimmed V and J ends, which lost 4 bases and 10 bases, there was a span of 12 bases. CDR3 length: 13 residues. CDR1 is SGDLS, CDR2 YYNGEE, per germline. Here the CDR3 DNA reads TGTGCCAGCAGCCCAGGGGAGGTGTCACCCCTCCACTTT. This gives the protein CASSPGEVSPLHF.

The chain joins TRBV7-2 to TRBJ2-5; 14 bases line up with TRBD2. The trim removed 2 bases at V and 4 bases at J, leaving 15 bases unmatched. CDR1 SGHTA and CDR2 FQGNSA come from the germline V gene. The CDR3 extends over 20 amino acids. CDR3 bases: TGTGCCAGCAGCTTATTAATTCCGACTAGCGGGGGGGCCCGGGCAGAGACCCAGTACTTC. Encoded protein: CASSLLIPTSGGARAETQYF.

In this sample, this clonotype turned up a few times. The V gene is TRBV20-1, the J gene TRBJ1-2, with D unresolved. V shed 6 bases and J shed 2 bases, with 16 bases lying between them. Per germline, CDR1 DFQATT and CDR2 SNEGSKA (reference sequence). The CDR3 is 14 amino acids. Here the CDR3 reads CSAKPTVTNYGYTF. CDR3 DNA: TGCAGTGCCAAGCCAACAGTGACCAACTATGGCTACACCTTC.